Described below is a single T cell receptor beta chain sequence and its context. The target antigen is unknown. The read ends 3 residues shy of where the CDR3 ends; the end is completed using the germline J gene. The sample originates from a study of T cells in women clearing cervical HPV infection. As for the study in general: For cases, blood was sampled a median roughly 150 days after lesion detection, interquartile range about 90 to 230 days. Study conclusions and caveats: Controls had more TRBV6-7 (0.16%) than cases (approximately 0.11%). It is unknown whether associations predate infection; no effector/memory or HPV-specific sorting.

Assay: immunoSEQ multiplex PCR; the TCRdb copy retains only in-frame clones and omits some. This table holds about 36,000 clones. This CDR3 spans 15 amino acids. The junction had 7 bases not matched to a gene; V was cut back by 5 bases and J by 8 bases. Germline CDR1 and CDR2: MGHRA and YSYEKL. This TCR was recovered from a woman between 18 and 70 years old with a cervical HPV16 infection that either progressed to CIN3+ or cleared (not recorded which). The chain has TRBV4-1 and TRBJ1-6; 9 bases line up with TRBD1. Material: blood buffy coat. This CDR3 reads CASSYRGQGDSPLHF. CDR3 DNA (partial): TGCGCCAGCAGCTACCGGGGACAGGGCGATTCACCC.